What follows is one TCR beta chain and its context. Every patient had relapsed following autologous stem cell transplantation, and cohorts differed in brentuximab vedotin exposure. This CDR3 contains 13 residues. Germline V CDR1 and CDR2: SGHRS, YFSETQ. Trimming removed 4 bases at V and 5 bases at J, with 12 bases between. The data are from a study of PD-1 blockade in classical Hodgkin lymphoma. Assay: immunoSEQ multiplex PCR; the TCRdb copy retains only in-frame clones and omits some. This sample has approximately 73,000 clones, with about 93% found just once. The specimen comprised peripheral blood mononuclear cells (PBMCs), sampled at baseline. The receptor comes from a human donor with classical Hodgkin lymphoma. The V gene is TRBV5-1, the J gene TRBJ1-2; D possibly corresponds to TRBD1 (5 bases). CDR3 sequence: CASSGKGSYGYTF. Here the CDR3 DNA reads TGCGCCAGCAGCGGGAAGGGGTCGTATGGCTACACCTTC.